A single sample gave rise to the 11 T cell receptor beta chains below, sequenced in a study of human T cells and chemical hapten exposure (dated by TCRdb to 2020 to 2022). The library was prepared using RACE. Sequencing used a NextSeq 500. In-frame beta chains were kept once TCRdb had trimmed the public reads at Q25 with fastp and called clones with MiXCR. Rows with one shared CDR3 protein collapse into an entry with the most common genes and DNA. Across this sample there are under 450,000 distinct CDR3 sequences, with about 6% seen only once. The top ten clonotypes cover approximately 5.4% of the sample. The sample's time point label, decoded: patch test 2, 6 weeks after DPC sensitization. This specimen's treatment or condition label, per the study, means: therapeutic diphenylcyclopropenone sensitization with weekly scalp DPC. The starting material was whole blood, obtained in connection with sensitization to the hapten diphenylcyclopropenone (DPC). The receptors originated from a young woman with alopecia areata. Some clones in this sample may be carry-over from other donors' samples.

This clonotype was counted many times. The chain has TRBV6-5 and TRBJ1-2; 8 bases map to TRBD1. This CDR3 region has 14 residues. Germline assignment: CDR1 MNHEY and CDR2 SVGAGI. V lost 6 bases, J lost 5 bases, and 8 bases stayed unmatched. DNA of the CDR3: TGTGCCAGCAGGCCGGGACAGGACCCTTATGGCTACACCTTC. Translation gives CASRPGQDPYGYTF.

The CDR3 is CASSLMGAGESNQPQHF. Written as DNA, the CDR3 is TGTGCCAGCAGTTTAATGGGGGCAGGGGAAAGCAATCAGCCCCAGCATTTT. The genes are TRBV12-3 or TRBV12-4 and TRBJ1-5, with D tentatively TRBD1 (6 bases). The CDR3 has 17 residues. V was shortened by 2 bases and J by 1 base, with 15 bases between the two germline ends.

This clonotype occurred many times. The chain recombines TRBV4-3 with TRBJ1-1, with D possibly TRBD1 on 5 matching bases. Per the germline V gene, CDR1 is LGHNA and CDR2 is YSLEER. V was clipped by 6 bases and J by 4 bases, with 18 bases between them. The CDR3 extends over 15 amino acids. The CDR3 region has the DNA TGCGCCAGCAGAGAAGGTGGTTTTGGGGGCACTGAAGCTTTCTTT. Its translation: CASREGGFGGTEAFF.

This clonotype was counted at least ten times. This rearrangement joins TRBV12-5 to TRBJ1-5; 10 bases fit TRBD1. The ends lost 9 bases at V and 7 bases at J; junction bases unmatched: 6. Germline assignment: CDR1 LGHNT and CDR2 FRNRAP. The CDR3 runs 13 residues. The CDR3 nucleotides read TGTGCTAGCCGGGGGACAGGGGACCAGCCCCAGCATTTT. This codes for CASRGTGDQPQHF.

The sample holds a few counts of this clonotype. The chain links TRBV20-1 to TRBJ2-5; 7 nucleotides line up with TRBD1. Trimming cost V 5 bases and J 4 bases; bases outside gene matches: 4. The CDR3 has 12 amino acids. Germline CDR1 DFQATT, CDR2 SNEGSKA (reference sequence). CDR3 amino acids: CSAPTGTETQYF. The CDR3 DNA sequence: TGCAGTGCTCCGACAGGGACAGAGACCCAGTACTTC.

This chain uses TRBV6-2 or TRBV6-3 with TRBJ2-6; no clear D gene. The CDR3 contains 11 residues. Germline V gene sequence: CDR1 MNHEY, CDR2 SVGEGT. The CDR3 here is CGRTGANVLTF. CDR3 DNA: TGTGGGCGGACTGGGGCCAACGTCCTGACTTTC.

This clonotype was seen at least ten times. CDR3 bases: TGCGCCAGCAGCCAAGAGGACAGGGTGAGAACTGAAGCTTTCTTT. Translated, it gives CASSQEDRVRTEAFF. This chain uses TRBV4-3 with TRBJ1-1, with 8 bases lining up with TRBD1. CDR1 and CDR2 from the germline V gene are LGHNA and YSLEER. The CDR3 is 15 residues long. The V and J ends lost 0 bases and 5 bases, in that order; junction bases with no gene match: 5.

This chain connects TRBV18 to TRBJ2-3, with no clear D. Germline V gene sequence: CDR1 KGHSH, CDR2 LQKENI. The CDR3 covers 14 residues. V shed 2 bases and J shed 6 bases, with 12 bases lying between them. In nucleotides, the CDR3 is TGTGCCAGCTCACCAGAGGACCTGGGCGATACGCAGTATTTT. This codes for CASSPEDLGDTQYF.

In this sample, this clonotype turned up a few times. CDR3 nucleotide sequence: TGTGCCAGCAGCCCGATAGGGGCAGGGGATTATCTAGCCAAAAACATTCAGTACTTC. This codes for CASSPIGAGDYLAKNIQYF. J is TRBJ2-4 and V is TRBV6-2 or TRBV6-3; a weak D match, TRBD1 (6 bases). Germline-derived CDR1 and CDR2 are MNHEY and SVGEGT. V lost 6 bases, J lost 0 bases, and 24 bases lay in between. This CDR3 comprises 19 residues.

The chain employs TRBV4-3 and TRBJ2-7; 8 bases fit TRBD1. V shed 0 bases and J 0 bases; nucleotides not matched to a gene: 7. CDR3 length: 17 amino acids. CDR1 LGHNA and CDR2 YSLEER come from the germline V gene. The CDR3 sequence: CASSQDLRGQDSYEQYF. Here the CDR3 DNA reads TGCGCCAGCAGCCAAGATCTAAGGGGACAGGACTCCTACGAGCAGTACTTC.

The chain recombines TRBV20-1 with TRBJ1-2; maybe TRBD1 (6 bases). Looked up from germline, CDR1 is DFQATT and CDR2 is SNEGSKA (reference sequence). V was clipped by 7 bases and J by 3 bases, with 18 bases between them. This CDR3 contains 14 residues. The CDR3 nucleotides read TGCAGTGTCCGAGATCAGGGGAGAGACTATGGCTACACCTTC. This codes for CSVRDQGRDYGYTF.